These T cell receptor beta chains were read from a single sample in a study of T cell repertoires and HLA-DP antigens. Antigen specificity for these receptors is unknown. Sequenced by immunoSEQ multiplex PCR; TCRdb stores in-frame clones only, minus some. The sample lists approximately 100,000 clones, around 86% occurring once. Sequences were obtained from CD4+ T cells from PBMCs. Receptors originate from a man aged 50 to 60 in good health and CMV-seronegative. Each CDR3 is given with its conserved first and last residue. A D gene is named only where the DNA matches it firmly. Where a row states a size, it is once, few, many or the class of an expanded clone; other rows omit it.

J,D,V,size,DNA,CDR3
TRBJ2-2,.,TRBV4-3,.,TGCGCCAGCAGCCAGAGAGACTCGACCGGGGAGCTGTTTTTT,CASSQRDSTGELFF
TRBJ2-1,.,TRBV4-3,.,TGCGCCAGCAGCCAGGAACCGGTGGGCAATGAGCAGTTCTTC,CASSQEPVGNEQFF
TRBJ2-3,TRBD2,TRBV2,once,TGTGCCACTAAAAGGGTTAGCGGGAGCACAGATACGCAGTATTTT,CATKRVSGSTDTQYF
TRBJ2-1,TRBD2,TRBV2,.,TGTGCCAGCAGCCCTCTAGCGGGTGAGGCCAATGAGCAGTTCTTC,CASSPLAGEANEQFF
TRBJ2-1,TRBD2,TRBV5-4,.,TGTGCCAGCAGCTCCAGCGGGAGCCTGTACAATGAGCAGTTCTTC,CASSSSGSLYNEQFF
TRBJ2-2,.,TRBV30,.,TGTGCCTGGAAAGGAACCGGGGAGCTGTTTTTT,CAWKGTGELFF
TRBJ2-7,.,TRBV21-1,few,TGTGCCAGCAGCGTTCGGACAACCTACGAGCAGTACTTC,CASSVRTTYEQYF
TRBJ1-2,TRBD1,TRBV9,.,TGTGCCAGCAGCGAAGGGACAGGGGGCGTCTATGGCTACACCTTC,CASSEGTGGVYGYTF
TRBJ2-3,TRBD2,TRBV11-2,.,TGTGCCAGCAGCTCGGGCAGCGGGGGGGCACGGGGTACGCAGTATTTT,CASSSGSGGARGTQYF
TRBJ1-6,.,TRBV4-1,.,TGCGCCAGCAGCCGCCGTAACTCACCCCTCCACTTT,CASSRRNSPLHF
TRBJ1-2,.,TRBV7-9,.,TGTGCCAGCAGTCTCGGGGCCACTAACTATGGCTACACCTTC,CASSLGATNYGYTF
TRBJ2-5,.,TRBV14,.,TGTGCCAGCAGCCAGATACGGGGGTTTCAAGAGACCCAGTACTTC,CASSQIRGFQETQYF
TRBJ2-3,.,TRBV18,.,TGTGCCAGCTCACCCTGGTCGGGAGCAGGAGATACGCAGTATTTT,CASSPWSGAGDTQYF
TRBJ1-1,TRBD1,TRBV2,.,TGTGCCAGCAGCGTGACAGGGGGTGTCTCTGAAGCTTTCTTT,CASSVTGGVSEAFF
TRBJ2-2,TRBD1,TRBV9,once,TGTGCCAGCAGCGTAGACCGCCGGGACAGGGGGAACGGGGAGCTGTTTTTT,CASSVDRRDRGNGELFF
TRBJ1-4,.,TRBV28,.,TGTGCCAGCAGTTTATCAGCAACTAATGAAAAACTGTTTTTT,CASSLSATNEKLFF
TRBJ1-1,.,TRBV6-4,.,TGTGCCAGCAGTGAGCAGGGAAGAAGCACTGAAGCTTTCTTT,CASSEQGRSTEAFF
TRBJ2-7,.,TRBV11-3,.,TGTGCCAGCAGCCAGGGACCTTCTTCCTACGAGCAGTACTTC,CASSQGPSSYEQYF
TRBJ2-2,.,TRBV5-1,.,TGCGCCAGCAGGCCGAACACCGGGGAGCTGTTTTTT,CASRPNTGELFF
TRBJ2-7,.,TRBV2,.,TGTGCCAGCAGATGGGGGCCGTCCTACGAGCAGTACTTC,CASRWGPSYEQYF
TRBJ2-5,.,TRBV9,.,TGTGCCAGCAGCGTAGGGGGGACGTACCAAGAGACCCAGTACTTC,CASSVGGTYQETQYF
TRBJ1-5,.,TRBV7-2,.,TGTGCCAGCAGCTTTTTAAGGGCTAGCAATCAGCCCCAGCATTTT,CASSFLRASNQPQHF
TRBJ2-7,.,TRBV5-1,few,TGCGCCAGCAGCTTGGAAGGGGGGCCGGGGTACGAGCAGTACTTC,CASSLEGGPGYEQYF
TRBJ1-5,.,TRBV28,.,TGTGCCAGCAGTACCAGTGGCCGACTTAATCAGCCCCAGCATTTT,CASSTSGRLNQPQHF
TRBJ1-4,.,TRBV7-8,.,TGTGCCAGCAGCTTAAGGGACCCGGGCGGGGAAAAACTGTTTTTT,CASSLRDPGGEKLFF
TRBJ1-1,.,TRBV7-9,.,TGTGCCAGCAGCCCCCTGGGACAAAAGAACACTGAAGCTTTCTTT,CASSPLGQKNTEAFF
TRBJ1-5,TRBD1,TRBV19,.,TGTGCCAGTAGTCGGGAACAGGGGGCCGGTCAGCCCCAGCATTTT,CASSREQGAGQPQHF
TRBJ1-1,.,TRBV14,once,TGTGCCAGCAGCCCGCGGACGGGGAACACTGAAGCTTTCTTT,CASSPRTGNTEAFF
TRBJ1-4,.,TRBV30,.,TGTGCCTGGTCGGGGGGACCCAATGAAAAACTGTTTTTT,CAWSGGPNEKLFF
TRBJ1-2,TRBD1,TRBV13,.,TGTGCCAGCAGCCGGACAGGGGACTATGGCTACACCTTC,CASSRTGDYGYTF
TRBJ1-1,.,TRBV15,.,TGTGCCACCAGCAGAGATGGTGTCTCGAGAGGGTTGGGCACTGAAGCTTTCTTT,CATSRDGVSRGLGTEAFF
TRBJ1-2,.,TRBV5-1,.,TGCGCCAGCAGCCCCGACGCGGGGGCCTATGGCTACACCTTC,CASSPDAGAYGYTF
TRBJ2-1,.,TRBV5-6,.,TGTGCCAGCAGCTTGGTTGCGGAACGTGAGCAGTTCTTC,CASSLVAEREQFF